Sequencing of this T cell receptor beta chain was carried out in a study of early T cells in non-severe SARS-CoV-2 infection. In the study overall: Investigators sequenced bulk RNA drawn from unsorted whole blood, and chains remained unpaired.

Whole-study findings and limits: Clonotype matching in VDJdb favored anti-spike CD8 responses and did not capture private and CD4 specificities.

This clonotype was seen at least ten times. The target antigen is unknown. Molecules of cDNA were individually given unique molecular identifiers that were attached to them. TCRdb reanalysed the 5' RACE reads using MiXCR and keeps one entry per CDR3 protein. Of more than 65,000 distinct CDR3 sequences in the sample, about 13% were seen once. The length of the CDR3 is 16 residues. Trimming pared 1 base from V and 0 bases from J, leaving 7 bases between. CDR1 is SGHAT, CDR2 FQNNGV, per germline. The sequencing input was whole blood. The sequence came from an adult who was a healthcare worker with PCR-confirmed SARS-CoV-2 infection or an uninfected control (not recorded which). This sequence joins TRBV11-2 and TRBJ2-6, with D perhaps assigned TRBD1 or TRBD2 (5 bases each). This CDR3 reads CASSLGDHSGANVLTF. The CDR3 bases are TGTGCCAGCAGCTTAGGGGACCACTCTGGGGCCAACGTCCTGACTTTC.